A selection of T cell receptor beta chains follows, all from one sample in a study of T cell changes during pregnancy in multiple sclerosis. Here immunoSEQ multiplex PCR was the method, and the copy in TCRdb shows in-frame clones only, minus some. The data show 70,000 to 95,000 clones, roughly 93% seen once. This material consisted of peripheral blood, taken in the second trimester of pregnancy. The source of these receptors is a female donor with multiple sclerosis, enrolled in a pregnancy study. Both conserved end residues are part of each CDR3. The D gene is left open where the match is weak. Not every row has a clone size; where given, it reads once, few, many or a size class.

D gene	clone size	V gene	J gene	CDR3 protein	CDR3 DNA
-	few	TRBV29-1	TRBJ1-1	CSVEDWSGTEAFF	TGCAGCGTTGAAGATTGGTCAGGCACTGAAGCTTTCTTT
TRBD1	-	TRBV9	TRBJ1-1	CASSAKQGVYTEAFF	TGTGCCAGCAGCGCTAAACAGGGGGTGTACACTGAAGCTTTCTTT
-	-	TRBV7-9	TRBJ1-2	CASSLYRQTDYGYTF	TGTGCCAGCAGCTTATATCGGCAGACAGACTATGGCTACACCTTC
TRBD2	-	TRBV11-3	TRBJ2-3	CASSLDGGSVDTQYF	TGTGCCAGCAGCTTAGATGGCGGGAGTGTAGATACGCAGTATTTT
-	-	TRBV7-2	TRBJ1-1	CASRSKGGARNTEAFF	TGTGCCAGCAGATCTAAGGGGGGGGCGCGGAACACTGAAGCTTTCTTT
TRBD1	-	TRBV7-9	TRBJ2-6	CASSLVDRGSGANVLTF	TGTGCCAGCAGCTTAGTTGACAGGGGCTCTGGGGCCAACGTCCTGACTTTC
TRBD1	-	TRBV7-2	TRBJ1-3	CASSSPTGGNTIYF	TGTGCCAGCAGCTCGCCGACAGGGGGAAACACCATATATTTT
-	-	TRBV2	TRBJ2-7	CASCNSPGVCEQYF	TGTGCCAGCTGTAATTCCCCCGGTGTGTGCGAGCAGTACTTC
TRBD1	-	TRBV6-6	TRBJ1-2	CASTEDRGLYGYTF	TGTGCCAGCACCGAGGACAGGGGGCTCTATGGCTACACCTTC
TRBD1	-	TRBV6-1	TRBJ1-5	CASSEQTGPQPQHF	TGTGCCAGCAGTGAACAGACAGGGCCCCAGCCCCAGCATTTT
-	-	TRBV15	TRBJ2-7	CATSWTQGGEQYF	TGTGCCACCAGCTGGACCCAGGGCGGCGAGCAGTACTTC
TRBD2	-	TRBV2	TRBJ2-5	CASSVGAGVPTTQYF	TGTGCCAGCAGTGTAGGAGCGGGGGTCCCTACGACCCAGTACTTC
-	-	TRBV5-1	TRBJ2-1	CASNLGLNEQFF	TGCGCCAGCAACCTGGGCCTCAATGAGCAGTTCTTC
-	-	TRBV29-1	TRBJ2-3	CSVDPGTDTQYF	TGCAGCGTTGACCCGGGGACAGATACGCAGTATTTT
TRBD2	-	TRBV30	TRBJ2-7	CALRGSFSYEQYF	TGTGCCTTGCGGGGGTCCTTTTCCTACGAGCAGTACTTC
TRBD2	few	TRBV30	TRBJ2-7	CAWSGTSPPYEQYF	TGTGCCTGGAGTGGGACTAGCCCCCCCTACGAGCAGTACTTC
-	-	TRBV30	TRBJ2-7	CAWKKRRWNEQYF	TGTGCCTGGAAGAAACGGCGGTGGAACGAGCAGTACTTC
-	-	TRBV19	TRBJ1-1	CASTPLGGATEAFF	TGTGCCAGTACGCCGCTTGGAGGTGCCACTGAAGCTTTCTTT
-	once	TRBV20-1	TRBJ2-3	CSAAGLDTQYF	TGCAGTGCCGCAGGGTTGGATACGCAGTATTTT
-	-	TRBV5-1	TRBJ2-2	CASRSGVPSNTGELFF	TGCGCCAGCAGGTCGGGGGTTCCCTCGAACACCGGGGAGCTGTTTTTT
-	-	TRBV7-6	TRBJ1-4	CASSQSGLEEKLFF	TGTGCCAGCAGCCAATCGGGTCTGGAAGAAAAACTGTTTTTT
TRBD1	-	TRBV4-2	TRBJ1-5	CASSHAGTVNQPQHF	TGTGCCAGCAGCCACGCCGGGACAGTCAATCAGCCCCAGCATTTT
-	-	TRBV6-4	TRBJ2-7	CASSKSGEDYEQYF	TGTGCCAGCAGCAAATCAGGGGAAGACTACGAGCAGTACTTC